This T cell receptor beta chain is from a study of T cell responses to AZD1222 COVID-19 vaccine. This clone has only one observation. TCRdb's copy holds only in-frame clones and misses some; the assay was immunoSEQ multiplex PCR. The table has tens of thousands of clones, more than 90% seen once. There are 14 residues in the CDR3. After removal of 5 bases from V and 4 bases from J, the junction contained 3 bases not matched to a gene. Germline lookup yields CDR1 SGHVS and CDR2 FQNEAQ. This sequence was found in an adult in good health. The chain is built from TRBV7-8 and TRBJ1-5, with 9 positions matching TRBD1. The specimen comprised peripheral blood, sampled on day 0 of AZD1222 vaccination. The CDR3 sequence is CASSPGTGNQPQHF. The CDR3 nucleotides read TGTGCCAGCAGCCCCGGGACAGGGAATCAGCCCCAGCATTTT.